This T cell receptor (beta chain) emerged from a study of radiotherapy plus CTLA-4 blockade in lung cancer. TCRdb's copy holds only in-frame clones and misses some; the assay was immunoSEQ multiplex PCR. The sample includes tens of thousands of clones, approximately 77% of them seen just once. This CDR3 comprises 16 residues. V lost 0 bases, J lost 6 bases, and 6 bases stayed unmatched. CDR1 and CDR2 from the germline V gene are KGHSH and LQKENI. The sequence derives from a human donor with non-small cell lung cancer that progressed on radiotherapy plus ipilimumab. The chain has TRBV18 and TRBJ2-7; the match to TRBD2 covers 12 bases. The specimen comprised peripheral blood, sampled from a patient treated with radiotherapy plus ipilimumab. CDR3 region: CASSPPVTSGRFEQYF. For the CDR3, the DNA is TGTGCCAGCTCACCACCGGTGACTAGCGGGAGATTCGAGCAGTACTTC.